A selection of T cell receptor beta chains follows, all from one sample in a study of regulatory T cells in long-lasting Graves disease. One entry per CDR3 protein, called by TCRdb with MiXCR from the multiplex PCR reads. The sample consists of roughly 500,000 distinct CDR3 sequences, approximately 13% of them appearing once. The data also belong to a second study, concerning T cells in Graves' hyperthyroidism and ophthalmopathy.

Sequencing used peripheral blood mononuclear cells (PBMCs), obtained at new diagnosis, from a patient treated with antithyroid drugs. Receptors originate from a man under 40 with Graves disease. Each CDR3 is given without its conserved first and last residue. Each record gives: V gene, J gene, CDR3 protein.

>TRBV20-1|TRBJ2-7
SATTRQGEMSLRSYEQY
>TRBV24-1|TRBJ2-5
ATSAAGTSGRRETQY
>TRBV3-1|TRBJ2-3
ASSLRGPGLAGVDTQY
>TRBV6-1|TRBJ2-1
ASRAGGGRGVGEQF
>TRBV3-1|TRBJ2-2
ASSHGWNPNTVELF
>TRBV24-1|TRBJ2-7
ATSDPGRGDEQY
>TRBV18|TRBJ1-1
ASSPGTPAEAF
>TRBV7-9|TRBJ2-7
ASSPVSNYEQY
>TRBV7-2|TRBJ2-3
ASRRRPGGTMTDTQY
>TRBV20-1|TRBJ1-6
SAIFGASPLH
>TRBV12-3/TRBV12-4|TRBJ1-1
ASSPKGQWAF
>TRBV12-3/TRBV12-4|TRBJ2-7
ASFEGGSPYEQY
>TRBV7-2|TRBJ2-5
ASSLAVRRETQY
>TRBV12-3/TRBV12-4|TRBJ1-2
ASSSGQGLSYGYT
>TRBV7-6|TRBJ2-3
ASSRWAGVRDTQY
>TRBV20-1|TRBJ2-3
SASRGLASTDTQY
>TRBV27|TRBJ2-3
ASSGLAGVTDTQY
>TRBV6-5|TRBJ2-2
ASSYGSRGANTGELF
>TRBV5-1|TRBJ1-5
ASSLGADQPQH
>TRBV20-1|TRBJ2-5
SALRDRSEETQY
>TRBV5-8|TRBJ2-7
ASSASGSRSYEQY
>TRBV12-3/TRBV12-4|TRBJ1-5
ASSPSRLNQPQH
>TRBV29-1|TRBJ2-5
SSVGIQETQY
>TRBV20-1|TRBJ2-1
SASPSGSGNEQF
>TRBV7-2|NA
ASSFPGQGRWETQY
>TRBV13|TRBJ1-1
ASSLRGGGTEAF
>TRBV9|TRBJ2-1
ASSVPGNEQF
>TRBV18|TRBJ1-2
ASSPVDLYGYT
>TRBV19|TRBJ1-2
ASSMSGSPERSYT
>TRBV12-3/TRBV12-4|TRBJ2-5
ASPGGGETQY
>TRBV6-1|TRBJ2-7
ASSEHYEQY
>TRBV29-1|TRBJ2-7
SVGGLGSSYEQY
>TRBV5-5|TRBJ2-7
ASSRGGGLYEQY
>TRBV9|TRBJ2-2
ASGTDGGSGELF
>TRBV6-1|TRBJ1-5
ASSLSRGGFDQPQH
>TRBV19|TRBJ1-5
ASSRYNYQPQH
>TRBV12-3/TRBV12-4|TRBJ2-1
ASSPAGNYNEQF
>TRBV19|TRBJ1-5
ASSIPSWGNQPQH
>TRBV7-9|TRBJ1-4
ASSYPTGRSTLGQLF
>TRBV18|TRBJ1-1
ASSLSGALNTEAF
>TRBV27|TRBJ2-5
ASSSPGGGPGETQY
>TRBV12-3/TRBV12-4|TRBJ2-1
ASSLVPRNEQF
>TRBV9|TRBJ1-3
ASSGTATSGNTIY
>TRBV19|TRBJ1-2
ASSIELGAYNYGYT
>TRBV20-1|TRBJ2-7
SALGAGVDEQY
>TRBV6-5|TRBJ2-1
ASSYSAGTDNEQF
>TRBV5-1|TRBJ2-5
ASSLFLPRQETQY
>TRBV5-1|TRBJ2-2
ASSPGTPTGELF
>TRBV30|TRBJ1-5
AWSVGIPNQPQH
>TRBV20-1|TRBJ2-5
SPPSDRAKTQY
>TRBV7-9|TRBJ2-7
ASSPTGTGGDQY
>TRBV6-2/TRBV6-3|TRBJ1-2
ATSPAADRGVVGYGYT
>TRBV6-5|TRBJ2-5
ASSYTSAQETQY
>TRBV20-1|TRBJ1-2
SASPTGTPGYT
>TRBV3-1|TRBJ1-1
ASSLWGDEAF
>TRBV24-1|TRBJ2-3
ATSDPPDRGGTDTQY
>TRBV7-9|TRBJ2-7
ASSLMGTSVYEQY
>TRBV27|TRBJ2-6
ASSATGGGANVLT
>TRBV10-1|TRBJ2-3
ASSEQRERDTQY
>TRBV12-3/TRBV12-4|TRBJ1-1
ASRTPGENTEAF